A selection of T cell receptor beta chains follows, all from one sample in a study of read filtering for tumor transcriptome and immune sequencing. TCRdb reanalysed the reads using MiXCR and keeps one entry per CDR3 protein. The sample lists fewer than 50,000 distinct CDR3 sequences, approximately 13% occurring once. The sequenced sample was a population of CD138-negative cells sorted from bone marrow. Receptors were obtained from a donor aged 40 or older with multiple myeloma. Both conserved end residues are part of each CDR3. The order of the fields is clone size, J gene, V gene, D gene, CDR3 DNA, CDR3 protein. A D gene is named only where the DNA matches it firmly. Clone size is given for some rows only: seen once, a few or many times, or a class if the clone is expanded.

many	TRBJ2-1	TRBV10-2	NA	TGCGCCAGCAGTGCTGGGGGAACCTACAATGAGCAGTTCTTC	CASSAGGTYNEQFF
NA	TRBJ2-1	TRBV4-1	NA	TGCGCCAGCAGCCAGGGTCTCCCTTATAGTGAGCAGTTCTTC	CASSQGLPYSEQFF
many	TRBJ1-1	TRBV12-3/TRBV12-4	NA	TGTGCCAGCAGTTCCGCCGGGTCTATGAACACTGAAGCTTTCTTT	CASSSAGSMNTEAFF
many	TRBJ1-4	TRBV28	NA	TGTGCCAGCAGTGGTAGGGAAAAACTGTTTTTT	CASSGREKLFF
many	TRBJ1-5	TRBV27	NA	TGTGCCAGCAGCGATTTCTCGGGTCAGCCCCAGCATTTT	CASSDFSGQPQHF
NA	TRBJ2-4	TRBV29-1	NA	TGCAGCGTTGAGGGGGAAGGGGCGAACATTCAGTACTTC	CSVEGEGANIQYF
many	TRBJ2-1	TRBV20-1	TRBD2	TGCAGTGCTAGGGGAGCGGGAGAGGTGCAGTTCTTC	CSARGAGEVQFF
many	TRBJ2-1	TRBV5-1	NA	TGCGCCAGCAGCTCCCATATCAATGAGCAGTTCTTC	CASSSHINEQFF
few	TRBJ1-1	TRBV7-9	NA	TGTGCCAGCAGCGCCAAATACCCGGTCACTGAAGCTTTCTTT	CASSAKYPVTEAFF
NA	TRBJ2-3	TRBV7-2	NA	TGTGCCAGCAGCTCAGGACAGTCCACAGATACGCAGTATTTT	CASSSGQSTDTQYF